The TCR beta chain described here comes from a study of lymphopenia after photon versus proton radiotherapy (dated by TCRdb to the late 2010s). Notes on the research overall: In patients with gastrointestinal tumors who developed high-grade lymphopenia, the study compared the immunological effects of photon radiation therapy with those of proton radiation therapy. The 15 to 25 patients in the cohort had gastrointestinal tumors, were treated with either photon or proton therapy, and subsequently developed lymphopenia. The study was designed to characterize how the impact on the immune system differs between the two radiation modalities. Overall study results and their limits: Relative stability during treatment was observed in proton-treated patients, whereas loss of naive T cells and TCR diversity and gain of effector/memory populations were observed in photon-treated patients. Across the cohort, a larger post-nadir drop in TCR diversity was inversely correlated with overall survival time among patients who died. After the lymphocyte count nadir, oligoclonal expansion, especially of CD8+ Temra cells, was observed in photon-treated repertoires, and the drop in diversity was driven by this expansion. The survival association was examined only in patients who died, and the authors described better survival with proton therapy as a possibility, not as a demonstrated result.

Germline trimming: 3 bases from V, 4 bases from J; junction bases outside gene matches: 3. Counted from cysteine to phenylalanine, this CDR3 has 15 amino acids. Only the CDR3 DNA is retained, 45 bases long and in frame from the first base. The germline V gene yields SGHVS for CDR1 and FQNEAQ for CDR2. Details on this clone: Its antigen remains undetermined. Qualities for individual bases were not recorded, and no much larger clone is one base off.

To prepare the library, the immunoSEQ multiplex PCR assay was applied. Deep sequencing of rearranged TCR beta loci, alongside multiparametric flow cytometry, was used to profile T cell repertoires. What TCRdb holds here is the immuneACCESS table cut down to in-frame rearrangements. Part of the clones is not present; checked against another copy, under half of the missing clones reflect an unresolved V gene, and the others are unexplained. This sample has roughly 30,000 clones in its table, and roughly four fifths of those were observed once. Clones ranked in the top ten supply approximately 31% of the sample.

Here the sequenced sample was peripheral blood, taken from a patient treated with photon-based radiotherapy. The rearrangement joined TRBV7-8 to TRBJ1-5; TRBD1 agrees with 10 junctional bases. This sequence originates from a man over 45 with gastric cancer. Here is the DNA: TGTGCCAGCAGCTTGGGACAGGGGTGGAATCAGCCCCAGCATTTT. Translated, this is CASSLGQGWNQPQHF.